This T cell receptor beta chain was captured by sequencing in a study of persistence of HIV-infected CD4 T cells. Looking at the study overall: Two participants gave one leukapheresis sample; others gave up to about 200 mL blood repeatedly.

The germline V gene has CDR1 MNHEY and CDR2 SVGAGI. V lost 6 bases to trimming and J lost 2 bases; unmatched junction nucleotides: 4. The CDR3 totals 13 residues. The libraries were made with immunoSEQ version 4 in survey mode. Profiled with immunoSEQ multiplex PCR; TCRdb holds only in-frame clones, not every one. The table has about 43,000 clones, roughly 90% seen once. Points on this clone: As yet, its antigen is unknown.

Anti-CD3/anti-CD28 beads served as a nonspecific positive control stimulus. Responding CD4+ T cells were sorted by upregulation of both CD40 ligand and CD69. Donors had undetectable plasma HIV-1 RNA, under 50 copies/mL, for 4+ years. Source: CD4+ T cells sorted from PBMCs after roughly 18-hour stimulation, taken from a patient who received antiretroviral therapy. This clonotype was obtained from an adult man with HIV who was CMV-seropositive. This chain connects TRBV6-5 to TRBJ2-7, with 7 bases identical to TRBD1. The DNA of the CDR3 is TGTGCCAGCAGGGGGACAGCAACCTACGAGCAGTACTTC. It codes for CASRGTATYEQYF.